The 28 T cell receptor beta chains presented below share a single source sample, sequenced in a study of blood T cell repertoires in COVID-19. Generated by immunoSEQ multiplex PCR, the TCRdb table keeps only in-frame clones and is missing some. The data show about 320,000 clones, under 90% seen once. Material for sequencing was PBMCs or T cells enriched from blood (not recorded which). The source of these receptors is a man aged 60 to 69 who had recovered from COVID-19.

This clone was seen a few times. The chain recombines TRBV12-3 or TRBV12-4 with TRBJ2-7; D ambiguous. The V end was cut by 2 bases, the J end by 6 bases, with 11 bases between. The CDR3 has 13 residues. CDR3: CASSLSSRGEQYF. The CDR3 DNA reads TGTGCCAGCAGTTTATCGTCCCGCGGCGAGCAGTACTTC.

Concerning this clone itself: This sample includes further DNA sequences coding for the same CDR3. The rearrangement uses TRBV7-8 and TRBJ1-3; D is perhaps TRBD1 (6 bases). The V and J ends lost 4 bases and 2 bases respectively, with 9 bases between them. The CDR3 totals 14 residues. In germline, CDR1 is SGHVS, CDR2 FQNEAQ. The CDR3 region has the DNA TGTGCCAGCAGCTCACAGGGTCCTGGAAACACCATATATTTT. Amino acid sequence: CASSSQGPGNTIYF.

The rearrangement uses TRBV5-1 and TRBJ2-6; 10 bases align to TRBD1. The CDR3 extends over 18 amino acids. V lost 5 bases to trimming and J lost 4 bases; unmatched junction nucleotides: 12. In germline, CDR1 is SGHRS, CDR2 YFSETQ. The CDR3 loop is CASSSKGTGATGANVLTF. In DNA form, the CDR3 reads TGCGCCAGCAGTTCCAAAGGGACAGGGGCTACCGGGGCCAACGTCCTGACTTTC.

This clone was counted a few times. The rearrangement uses TRBV7-2 and TRBJ2-7, with TRBD2 matching over 8 bases. Losses at the gene ends were 4 bases for V and 0 bases for J; bases not matched to a gene: 5. Germline values: CDR1 SGHTA, CDR2 FQGNSA. This CDR3 region has 15 residues. The CDR3 loop is CASSSQAGASYEQYF. The CDR3 DNA follows: TGTGCCAGCAGCTCCCAAGCGGGGGCCTCCTACGAGCAGTACTTC.

The rearrangement uses TRBV19 and TRBJ1-5; TRBD1 matches at 9 bases. The CDR3 runs to 15 residues. The ends lost 4 bases at V and 5 bases at J; junction bases unmatched: 6. Germline-derived CDR1 and CDR2 are LNHDA and SQIVND (reference sequence). The DNA for the CDR3 is TGTGCCAGTAGTACCGGGACAGGGACTCATCAGCCCCAGCATTTT. It is translated as CASSTGTGTHQPQHF.

The CDR3 nucleotides are TGTGCCAGCAGCTTCGGGCAGGGTAGGGATGAGCAGTTCTTC. Amino acid sequence: CASSFGQGRDEQFF. V is TRBV5-6 and J is TRBJ2-1; TRBD1 might be the D (5 bases). The V gene lost 2 bases and the J gene lost 8 bases, with 14 bases spanning the gap. This CDR3 contains 14 residues. CDR1 SGHDT and CDR2 YYEEEE come from the germline V gene.

The genes are TRBV10-3 and TRBJ1-1; the match to TRBD1 covers 8 bases. V was clipped by 6 bases and J by 11 bases; unmatched bases: 11. The CDR3 spans 13 residues. CDR1 and CDR2 (germline): ENHRY, SYGVKD. The chain's CDR3 is CAIRGTQGAGAFF. CDR3 coding DNA: TGTGCCATCAGGGGGACCCAGGGGGCCGGGGCTTTCTTT.

This chain joins TRBV6-6 and TRBJ1-5, with 9 bases fitting TRBD1. After removal of 5 bases from V and 1 base from J, the junction contained 3 bases not matched to a gene. CDR1 is MNHNY and CDR2 is SVGAGI in the germline V gene (reference sequence). The CDR3 runs 15 residues. This chain's CDR3 is CASSNTGGSNQPQHF. CDR3 bases: TGTGCCAGCAGTAATACAGGGGGCAGCAATCAGCCCCAGCATTTT.

The J gene is TRBJ2-3, the V gene TRBV18; 9 bases match TRBD2. From germline, CDR1 is KGHSH and CDR2 LQKENI. The V gene end was trimmed by 0 bases and the J gene end by 7 bases; junction bases not matched to a gene: 14. This CDR3 region has 18 residues. The DNA of the CDR3 is TGTGCCAGCTCACCACCCTATTTGGTAGCGGGAGTGTCAAATACGCAGTATTTT. Protein: CASSPPYLVAGVSNTQYF.

This chain joins TRBV12-3 or TRBV12-4 and TRBJ1-1, with D unresolved. The CDR3 loop spans 13 amino acids. The germline V and J ends were trimmed by 7 bases and 1 base, with 10 bases remaining between them. The DNA for the CDR3 is TGTGCCAGCACCCCTGCGGCGAACACTGAAGCTTTCTTT. Translating it yields CASTPAANTEAFF.

This clone appeared a few times. V is TRBV10-2 and J is TRBJ2-7; 8 bases are shared with TRBD1. Germline CDR1 is WSHSY and CDR2 is SAAADI. With 5 bases clipped from V and 6 bases from J, the junction kept 9 bases outside the gene matches. CDR3 length: 14 residues. This CDR3 reads CASSSQRTGGEQYF. Written as DNA, the CDR3 is TGCGCCAGCAGTTCTCAACGTACAGGGGGCGAGCAGTACTTC.

The rearrangement uses TRBV5-4 and TRBJ2-5; TRBD2 aligns across 8 bases. Trimming took 4 bases from V and 5 from J; bases not matched to a gene: 7. Germline lookup yields CDR1 SGHNT and CDR2 YYREEE (reference sequence). The length of the CDR3 is 14 residues. CDR3 protein: CASSRSGARETQYF. For the CDR3, the DNA is TGTGCCAGCAGCCGTAGCGGGGCACGGGAGACCCAGTACTTC.

The chain carries TRBV5-4 and TRBJ2-2; 11 bases fit TRBD1. This CDR3 is built from 17 residues. J lost 1 base, V lost 4 bases, and 6 bases had no gene match. Germline CDR1 and CDR2: SGHNT and YYREEE (reference sequence). DNA of the CDR3: TGTGCCAGCAGCGGACAGGGGGCCCTAAAGAACACCGGGGAGCTGTTTTTT. It codes for CASSGQGALKNTGELFF.

V usage is TRBV5-1 and J usage is TRBJ2-3, with no clear D. Germline V gene sequence: CDR1 SGHRS, CDR2 YFSETQ. With 0 bases removed from V and 2 bases from J, the gap between germline ends came to 10 bases. The length of the CDR3 is 15 residues. The CDR3 protein is CASSLAITSTDTQYF. The CDR3 DNA follows: TGCGCCAGCAGCTTGGCGATTACTTCCACAGATACGCAGTATTTT.

This chain uses TRBV18 with TRBJ2-4, with TRBD1 as a possible D gene (6 bases). CDR1 and CDR2 from the germline V gene are KGHSH and LQKENI. This CDR3 contains 15 residues. The V gene lost 0 bases and the J gene lost 10 bases, with 16 bases spanning the gap. The CDR3 loop is CASSPPSKGVGIQYF. The CDR3 nucleotides are TGTGCCAGCTCACCACCATCCAAGGGGGTGGGAATTCAGTACTTC.

The chain links TRBV18 to TRBJ2-7; 11 bases align to TRBD2. J was trimmed by 2 bases and V by 1 base; bases with no gene match: 4. CDR3 length: 16 residues. The germline V gene has CDR1 KGHSH and CDR2 LQKENI. CDR3 sequence reads: CASSPRSSGRPYEQYF. The CDR3 DNA reads as TGTGCCAGCTCACCACGATCTAGCGGGAGGCCCTACGAGCAGTACTTC.

This chain connects TRBV11-2 to TRBJ2-2; 7 nucleotides agree with TRBD2. Trimming removed 4 bases from V and 11 bases from J; junction bases left unmatched: 16. The length of the CDR3 is 16 residues. Germline assignment: CDR1 SGHAT and CDR2 FQNNGV. The CDR3 DNA is TGTGCCAGCAGCTCCCAGCGGGACCCTTTACCTAGAGAGCTGTTTTTT. It translates to CASSSQRDPLPRELFF.

V usage is TRBV27 and J usage is TRBJ2-7; D might be TRBD1 (6 bases). The CDR3 loop spans 15 amino acids. The ends were cut back, 6 bases at V and 2 bases at J, with 17 bases in the middle. Looked up from germline, CDR1 is MNHEY and CDR2 is SMNVEV (reference sequence). The CDR3 spells CASSRDRMRPYEQYF. CDR3 nucleotide sequence: TGTGCCAGCAGCCGAGACAGGATGCGACCCTACGAGCAGTACTTC.

The genes are TRBV9 and TRBJ2-7; 9 bases fit TRBD2. The CDR3 totals 15 residues. Per the germline V gene, CDR1 is SGDLS and CDR2 is YYNGEE. V was pared by 0 bases and J by 4 bases, with 5 bases of the junction left unmatched. This chain's CDR3 is CASSVGLAGSYEQYF. CDR3 bases: TGTGCCAGCAGCGTAGGTCTAGCGGGATCGTACGAGCAGTACTTC.

This clone was recorded once. The chain combines TRBV18 with TRBJ2-1; 8 positions agree with TRBD1. The CDR3 consists of 14 residues. Germline-derived CDR1 and CDR2 are KGHSH and LQKENI. After removal of 3 bases from V and 8 bases from J, the junction contained 6 bases not matched to a gene. CDR3 nucleotides: TGTGCCAGCTCACCGCTCGACAGGGGAGATGAGCAGTTCTTC. Its translation is CASSPLDRGDEQFF.

The gene calls are TRBV30 and TRBJ1-5; 9 bases are a match to TRBD1. The CDR3 runs 14 residues. V lost 4 bases, J lost 2 bases, and 3 bases stayed unmatched. The germline V gene has CDR1 GTSNPN and CDR2 SVGIG (reference sequence). CDR3 sequence (DNA): TGTGCCTGGACCCGGGACAGGGGCAATCAGCCCCAGCATTTT. Amino acids: CAWTRDRGNQPQHF. Drawing the rest from reference TRBV30 and TRBJ1-5, the complete variable domain is SQTIHQWPATLVQPVGSPLSLECTVEGTSNPNLYWYRQAAGRGLQLLFYSVGIGQISSEVPQNLSASRPQDRQFILSSKKLLLSDSGFYLCAWTRDRGNQPQHFGDGTRLSIL.

The chain links TRBV5-6 to TRBJ2-1; 9 bases map to TRBD2. Germline lookup yields CDR1 SGHDT and CDR2 YYEEEE. There are 15 residues in the CDR3. The V segment lost 1 base and the J segment 5 bases; nucleotides outside the gene matches: 4. The CDR3 coding sequence is TGTGCCAGCAGCTTGTTTTCTAGCGGGAACAATGAGCAGTTCTTC. It specifies CASSLFSSGNNEQFF. The complete variable domain, with remaining parts taken from reference TRBV5-6 and TRBJ2-1, reads DAGVTQSPTHLIKTRGQQVTLRCSPKSGHDTVSWYQQALGQGPQFIFQYYEEEERQRGNFPDRFSGHQFPNYSSELNVNALLLGDSALYLCASSLFSSGNNEQFFGPGTRLTVL.

This clone occurred once. The rearrangement links TRBV30 to TRBJ1-3; D remains unclear. V was trimmed by 3 bases and J by 4 bases, leaving 19 bases between them. This CDR3 region has 16 residues. Germline V gene sequence: CDR1 GTSNPN, CDR2 SVGIG (reference sequence). DNA of the CDR3: TGTGCCTGGAGCGCCTTAGGGCCCGGGGTCGGAAACACCATATATTTT. Amino acids: CAWSALGPGVGNTIYF. Using reference TRBV30 and TRBJ1-3 for the parts outside the CDR3, the full variable domain is SQTIHQWPATLVQPVGSPLSLECTVEGTSNPNLYWYRQAAGRGLQLLFYSVGIGQISSEVPQNLSASRPQDRQFILSSKKLLLSDSGFYLCAWSALGPGVGNTIYFGEGSWLTVV.

J is TRBJ1-5 and V is TRBV28, with 11 nucleotides matching TRBD1. J gave up 5 bases and V 6 bases, and 6 bases lay outside the gene matches. The CDR3 sequence is 15 residues long. Germline V CDR1 and CDR2: MDHEN, SYDVKM. The CDR3 reads CASSLDRGLDQPQHF. The CDR3 DNA follows: TGTGCCAGCAGCCTGGACAGGGGGCTTGATCAGCCCCAGCATTTT.

The chain links TRBV5-1 to TRBJ2-3; 7 bases match TRBD2. CDR1 is SGHRS, CDR2 YFSETQ, per germline. The length of the CDR3 is 17 residues. The ends lost 0 bases at V and 3 bases at J; junction bases unmatched: 10. CDR3 DNA sequence: TGCGCCAGCAGCTTGGGGCCGAGGGCGGGAGCAACAGATACGCAGTATTTT. Encoded protein: CASSLGPRAGATDTQYF.

The chain combines TRBV29-1 with TRBJ1-4, with TRBD1 matching 7 bases. Germline-derived CDR1 and CDR2 are SQVTM and ANQGSEA. V shed 6 bases and J 7 bases; nucleotides not matched to a gene: 11. CDR3 length equals 14 residues. As DNA, the CDR3 is TGCAGCGTCCGATCAGGGGGTATCATTGAAAAACTGTTTTTT. Translation gives CSVRSGGIIEKLFF.

The V and J genes are TRBV10-1 and TRBJ1-2; D is possibly TRBD1 (5 bases). CDR1 and CDR2 (germline): WNHNN, SYGVQD (reference sequence). Trimming left V 3 bases short and J 6 bases short, with 11 bases between. There are 13 residues in the CDR3. CDR3 amino acids: CASSDRRGDGYTF. In DNA form, the CDR3 reads TGCGCCAGCAGTGATCGGAGGGGTGATGGCTACACCTTC.

This clone was detected a few times. Other DNA sequences in this sample translate to the same CDR3. The chain uses TRBV6-5 and TRBJ2-1, with 8 nucleotides matching TRBD2. CDR3 length equals 15 residues. V was clipped by 6 bases and J by 0 bases; unmatched bases: 4. Germline loops: CDR1 MNHEY, CDR2 SVGAGI. The CDR3 sequence is CASSYTSGSYNEQFF. CDR3 DNA sequence: TGTGCCAGCAGCTATACTAGCGGCTCCTACAATGAGCAGTTCTTC.